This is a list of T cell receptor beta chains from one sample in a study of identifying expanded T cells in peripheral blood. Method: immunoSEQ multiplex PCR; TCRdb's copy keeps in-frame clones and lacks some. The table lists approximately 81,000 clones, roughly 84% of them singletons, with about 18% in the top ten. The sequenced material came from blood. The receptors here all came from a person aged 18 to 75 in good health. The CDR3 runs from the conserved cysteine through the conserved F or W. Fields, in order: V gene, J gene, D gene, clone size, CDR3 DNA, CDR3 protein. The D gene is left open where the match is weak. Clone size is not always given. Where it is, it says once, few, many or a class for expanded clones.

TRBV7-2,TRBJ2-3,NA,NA,TGTGCCAGCAGCCGACGGCCAGGGGGGTTCGCAGATACGCAGTATTTT,CASSRRPGGFADTQYF
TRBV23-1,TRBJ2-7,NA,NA,TGCGCCAGCAGATTATCCCCCAAATTGCAGGGGCGCAGGTACGAGCAGTACTTC,CASRLSPKLQGRRYEQYF
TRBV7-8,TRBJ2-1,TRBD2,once,TGTGCCAGCAGCCCCCGCGGGGGGTCGGGCTCCTACAATGAGCAGTTCTTC,CASSPRGGSGSYNEQFF
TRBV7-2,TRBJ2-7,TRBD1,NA,TGTGCCAGCAGCTCGGGACAGACCTACGAGCAGTACTTC,CASSSGQTYEQYF
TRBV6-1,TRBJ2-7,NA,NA,TGTGCCAGCAGGGGAGAGGGGTACTCGGCCGAGCAGTACTTC,CASRGEGYSAEQYF
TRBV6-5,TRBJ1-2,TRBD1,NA,TGTGCCAGCAGAGGACAGGGCTTTATAAACTATGGCTACACCTTC,CASRGQGFINYGYTF
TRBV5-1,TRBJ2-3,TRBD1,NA,TGCGCCAGCTCAGGACAGGGCACAGATACGCAGTATTTT,CASSGQGTDTQYF
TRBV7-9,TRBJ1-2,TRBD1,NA,TGTGCCAGCAGCTTAGCGCAGTGGGGACAGCACTGGAACTATGGCTACACCTTC,CASSLAQWGQHWNYGYTF
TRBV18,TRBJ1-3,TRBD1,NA,TGTGCCAGCTCACCTAGACAGGGGTCTGGAAACACCATATATTTT,CASSPRQGSGNTIYF
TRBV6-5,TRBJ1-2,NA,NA,TGTGCCAGCAGTGCGGACGGGCCCTATGGCTACACCTTC,CASSADGPYGYTF
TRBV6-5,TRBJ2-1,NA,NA,TGTGCCAGCAGCCGCGGAGGCTCCTACAATGAGCAGTTCTTC,CASSRGGSYNEQFF